This T cell receptor beta chain derives from a study of blood T cells in healthy people across ages. This clonotype was seen once. Its target is unknown. Study-level points and caveats: Roughly linear declines in TCR beta diversity per million T cells occurred with age. Correlation between TCR beta diversity and naive T cell percentage was strong. In the absence of known donor CMV status, changes in expanded clonotypes were possibly confounded.

CDR3 length equals 18 residues. Germline loops: CDR1 MGHRA, CDR2 YSYEKL. Next came a second PCR, run for about 7 to 12 cycles, which used a sample-barcoded 5' primer along with a J-beta primer mix. Each sample yielded at least 2.5 million CDR3-containing paired-end reads. TCRdb used MiXCR to reprocess the 5' RACE reads, holding one entry per CDR3 protein. Altogether hundreds of thousands of distinct CDR3 sequences are present, around half being singletons, with the ten largest covering 30% to 40%. The receptor was isolated from a woman aged 55-70 years in good health. Sequenced input: blood. The chain uses TRBV4-1 and TRBJ2-1; 9 nucleotides align to TRBD1. The DNA end lines up better with TRBJ2-7; the J call may be wrong. DNA of the CDR3: TGCGCCAGCAGCCAAGATGGATGGGGGGGACAGGGTCTGAACGAGCAGTACTTC. Encoded protein: CASSQDGWGGQGLNEQYF.